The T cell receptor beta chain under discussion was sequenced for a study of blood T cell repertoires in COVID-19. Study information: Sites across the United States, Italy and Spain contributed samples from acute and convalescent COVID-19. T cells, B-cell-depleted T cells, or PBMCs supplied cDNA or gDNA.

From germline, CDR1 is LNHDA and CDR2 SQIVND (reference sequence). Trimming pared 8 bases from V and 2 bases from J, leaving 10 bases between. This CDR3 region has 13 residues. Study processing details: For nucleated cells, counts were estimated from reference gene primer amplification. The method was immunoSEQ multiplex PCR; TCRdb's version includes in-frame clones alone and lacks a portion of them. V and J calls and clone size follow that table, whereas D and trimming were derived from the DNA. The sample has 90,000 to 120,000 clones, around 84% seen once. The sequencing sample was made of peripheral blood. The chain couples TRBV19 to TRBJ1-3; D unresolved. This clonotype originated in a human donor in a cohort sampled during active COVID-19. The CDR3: CASSPLTGNTIYF. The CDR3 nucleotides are TGTGCCAGTTCTCCCCTTACTGGAAACACCATATATTTT.